This T cell receptor (beta chain) was found in a study of T cell repertoires in cytomegalovirus infection. CDR1 is MNHNS and CDR2 is SASEGT in the germline V gene. The CDR3 has 13 residues if both end residues are counted. From the reads, TCRdb called clonotypes with MiXCR, one entry per CDR3 protein. The table shows under 500,000 distinct CDR3 sequences, with about 42% occurring only once. This clonotype was counted between two and nine times. No antigen is known for it. The CDR3 does not end in the conserved phenylalanine or tryptophan, so this is likely a read error. It is unclear where the CDR3 begins or ends on the DNA, so no DNA is shown, and the CDR3 is as TCRdb lists it.

The V gene is TRBV6-1, the J gene TRBJ2-7; TRBD2 was called by the table and not checked on the DNA. The TCR was taken from a human donor in good health (CMV status not recorded). Some clones in this sample may be carry-over from other donors' samples. This sample comprised cultured PBMCs, obtained from culture after CMV antigen stimulation. Here the CDR3 reads CASSRGDGTSGEY.